The 18 T cell receptor beta chains given below trace back to one sample, sequenced in a study of cytomegalovirus exposure and HLA in healthy donors. The assay was immunoSEQ multiplex PCR, and TCRdb's table has in-frame clones only and misses some. This sample yields 55,000 to 65,000 clones, of which about 96% are seen a single time; 0.9% to 1% belongs to the top ten. The source material was PBMCs. The receptor set was obtained from a young man in good health and CMV-seronegative.

V is TRBV6-5 and J is TRBJ2-7; TRBD1 agrees at 9 bases. With V trimmed by 6 bases and J by 4 bases, 7 bases remained unmatched. The germline gives CDR1 MNHEY, CDR2 SVGAGI. The CDR3 extends over 14 amino acids. DNA for the CDR3: TGTGCCAGCAGCCCGGGACAGGGCTGGTACGAGCAGTACTTC. Its translation: CASSPGQGWYEQYF.

This clone was picked up one time. The chain has TRBV28 and TRBJ1-1; the match to TRBD1 covers 9 bases. This CDR3 contains 15 residues. V shed 2 bases, J shed 1 base, and the junction held 2 bases outside the gene matches. The V gene's germline CDR1 is MDHEN and CDR2 SYDVKM. CDR3 sequence (DNA): TGTGCCAGCAGTTTAAGGACAGGGGCGAACACTGAAGCTTTCTTT. Translation gives CASSLRTGANTEAFF.

The chain has TRBV6-1 and TRBJ1-5; the D is unclear. Trimming removed 4 bases at V and 6 bases at J, with 4 bases between. Germline V CDR1 and CDR2: MNHNS, SASEGT. This CDR3 has 11 residues. This CDR3 is CASSGGQPQHF. The CDR3 region has the DNA TGTGCCAGCAGTGGCGGTCAGCCCCAGCATTTT.

The J gene is TRBJ2-7, the V gene TRBV27, with 7 bases lining up with TRBD1. The CDR3 consists of 16 residues. Germline-derived CDR1 and CDR2 are MNHEY and SMNVEV (reference sequence). After removal of 3 bases from V and 1 base from J, the junction contained 9 bases not matched to a gene. As DNA, the CDR3 is TGTGCCAGCAGTTTGCAGGCGACAGGGCCATCCTACGAGCAGTACTTC. Its protein is CASSLQATGPSYEQYF.

CDR3 loop: CASSPRQEMNTEAFF. The CDR3 DNA sequence: TGTGCCAGCTCACCACGACAGGAAATGAACACTGAAGCTTTCTTT. The chain joins TRBV18 to TRBJ1-1, with D perhaps matching TRBD1 (6 bases). Per germline, CDR1 KGHSH and CDR2 LQKENI. This CDR3 region has 15 residues. Trimming stripped 1 base from V and 0 bases from J, with 9 bases between.

The rearrangement uses TRBV27 and TRBJ2-7; D may be TRBD2 (5 bases). The germline gives CDR1 MNHEY, CDR2 SMNVEV (reference sequence). The V end was cut by 0 bases, the J end by 3 bases, with 12 bases between. This CDR3 contains 15 residues. CDR3 loop: CASSLSSSLDYEQYF. The CDR3 nucleotides read TGTGCCAGCAGTTTATCGTCTAGCCTCGACTACGAGCAGTACTTC.

The chain combines TRBV6-4 with TRBJ2-3; 7 nucleotides line up with TRBD2. This CDR3 comprises 16 residues. V was clipped by 5 bases and J by 0 bases; unmatched bases: 8. CDR1 and CDR2 from the germline V gene are MRHNA and SNTAGT. The CDR3 DNA reads TGTGCCAGCAGTATCGGAAATAGCGGGAGCACAGATACGCAGTATTTT. It translates to CASSIGNSGSTDTQYF.

This clone showed up just a few times. The chain employs TRBV19 and TRBJ2-7; 9 bases are a match to TRBD1. The CDR3 extends over 14 amino acids. Looked up from germline, CDR1 is LNHDA and CDR2 is SQIVND (reference sequence). V lost 6 bases to trimming and J lost 3 bases; unmatched junction nucleotides: 6. The CDR3 is CASSPGQGGYEQYF. CDR3 DNA: TGTGCCAGTAGCCCGGGACAGGGCGGCTACGAGCAGTACTTC.

The rearrangement links TRBV7-9 to TRBJ2-5; 8 bases line up with TRBD2. This CDR3 contains 15 residues. Per germline, CDR1 SEHNR and CDR2 FQNEAQ (reference sequence). J was trimmed by 6 bases and V by 4 bases; bases with no gene match: 10. CDR3 coding DNA: TGTGCCAGCAGCTCACTAGCGGACTTCAGAAAGACCCAGTACTTC. Protein sequence: CASSSLADFRKTQYF.

The chain employs TRBV4-1 and TRBJ2-3; a weak D match, TRBD2 (5 bases). This CDR3 spans 15 amino acids. The ends were cut back, 3 bases at V and 0 bases at J, with 10 bases in the middle. The germline V gene encodes CDR1 MGHRA and CDR2 YSYEKL. The CDR3, as DNA: TGCGCCAGCAGCCAGCGGGTCCCTAGCACAGATACGCAGTATTTT. It yields the protein CASSQRVPSTDTQYF.

The CDR3 loop is CASSLGLAGVGEQFF. The CDR3 DNA reads as TGTGCCAGCAGCTTGGGACTAGCGGGAGTGGGTGAGCAGTTCTTC. The chain combines TRBV11-2 with TRBJ2-1; 14 positions agree with TRBD2. CDR1 and CDR2 from the germline V gene are SGHAT and FQNNGV. There are 15 residues in the CDR3. Unmatched junction bases numbered 4, after V lost 3 bases and J lost 9 bases.

This clone was seen only once. The chain has TRBV19 and TRBJ1-3; D not resolved. The CDR3 is 15 residues long. Germline lookup yields CDR1 LNHDA and CDR2 SQIVND (reference sequence). Trimming took 5 bases from V and 2 from J, leaving 13 bases between them. CDR3 sequence (DNA): TGTGCCAGTAGTTATGGCGGGGAAGCTGGAAACACCATATATTTT. Translated: CASSYGGEAGNTIYF.

The chain recombines TRBV28 with TRBJ1-3; D not resolved. The CDR3 spans 16 residues. V was cut by 5 bases and J by 0 bases, with 14 bases left in between. In germline, CDR1 is MDHEN, CDR2 SYDVKM. CDR3 bases: TGTGCCAGCAGTGCCCGAAGAAAGAGCTCTGGAAACACCATATATTTT. It specifies CASSARRKSSGNTIYF.

The chain recombines TRBV10-3 with TRBJ1-3; D remains unclear. The CDR3 has 14 residues. Trimming took 5 bases from V and 2 from J, leaving 10 bases between them. Germline-derived CDR1 and CDR2 are ENHRY and SYGVKD. Here the CDR3 reads CAISLSGAGNTIYF. The DNA of the CDR3 is TGTGCCATCAGTCTCTCTGGAGCTGGAAACACCATATATTTT.

V and J are TRBV6-4 and TRBJ2-5, with a possible D match to TRBD2 (5 bases). Germline V gene lookup returns CDR1 MRHNA and CDR2 SNTAGT. V was pared by 5 bases and J by 7 bases, with 14 bases between. There are 13 residues in the CDR3. For the CDR3, the DNA is TGTGCCAGCAGTAGCGACGGGGTTGGGACCCAGTACTTC. This gives the protein CASSSDGVGTQYF.

This sequence joins TRBV7-9 and TRBJ1-1; TRBD1 is a possible D gene (6 bases). Germline CDR1 SEHNR, CDR2 FQNEAQ (reference sequence). Trimming left V 0 bases short and J 0 bases short, with 11 bases between. The CDR3 extends over 16 amino acids. The CDR3: CASSLATGPMNTEAFF. The CDR3 DNA follows: TGTGCCAGCAGCTTAGCTACAGGGCCCATGAACACTGAAGCTTTCTTT.

V usage is TRBV10-3 and J usage is TRBJ2-4; D not certain. This CDR3 is 15 amino acids long. V was trimmed by 0 bases and J by 0 bases, leaving 6 bases between them. From germline, CDR1 is ENHRY and CDR2 SYGVKD. Written as DNA, the CDR3 is TGTGCCATCAGTGAGTCGAGCCTAGCCAAAAACATTCAGTACTTC. It translates to CAISESSLAKNIQYF.

This rearrangement joins TRBV11-1 to TRBJ2-1; D not certain. The germline V gene encodes CDR1 SGHAT and CDR2 FQDESV (reference sequence). Deletions cut 4 bases from V and 5 bases from J, with 12 bases between. The CDR3 runs to 14 residues. Here the CDR3 DNA reads TGTGCCAGCAGCTCCCCTGAGAGCCACAATGAGCAGTTCTTC. Translated: CASSSPESHNEQFF.